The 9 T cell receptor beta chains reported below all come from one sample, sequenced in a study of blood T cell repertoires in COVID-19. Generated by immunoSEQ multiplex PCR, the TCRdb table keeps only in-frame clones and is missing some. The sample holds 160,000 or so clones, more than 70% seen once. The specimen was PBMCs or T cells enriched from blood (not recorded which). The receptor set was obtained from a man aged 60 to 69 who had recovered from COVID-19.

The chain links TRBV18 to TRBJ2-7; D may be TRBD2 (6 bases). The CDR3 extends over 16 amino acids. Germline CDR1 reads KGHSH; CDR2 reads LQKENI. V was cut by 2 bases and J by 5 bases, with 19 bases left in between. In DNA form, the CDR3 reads TGTGCCAGCTCACCAATGCGCGGGAAAGTGGGGCACGAGCAGTACTTC. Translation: CASSPMRGKVGHEQYF.

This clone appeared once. The chain's CDR3 is CASKEQGADNSPLHF. The DNA for the CDR3 is TGTGCCAGCAAGGAACAGGGAGCAGATAATTCACCCCTCCACTTT. The chain is built from TRBV6-5 and TRBJ1-6; a weak D match, TRBD1 (6 bases). V was trimmed by 7 bases and J by 5 bases, leaving 15 bases between them. Germline lookup yields CDR1 MNHEY and CDR2 SVGAGI. The CDR3 runs 15 residues.

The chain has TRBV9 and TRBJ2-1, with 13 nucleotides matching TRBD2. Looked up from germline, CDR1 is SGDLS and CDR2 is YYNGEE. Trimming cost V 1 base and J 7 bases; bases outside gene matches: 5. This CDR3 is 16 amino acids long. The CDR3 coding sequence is TGTGCCAGCAGCGTAACTAGCGGGGGGGTTTGGAATGAGCAGTTCTTC. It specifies CASSVTSGGVWNEQFF. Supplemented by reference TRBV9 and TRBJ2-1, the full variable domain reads DSGVTQTPKHLITATGQRVTLRCSPRSGDLSVYWYQQSLDQGLQFLIQYYNGEERAKGNILERFSAQQFPDLHSELNLSSLELGDSALYFCASSVTSGGVWNEQFFGPGTRLTVL.

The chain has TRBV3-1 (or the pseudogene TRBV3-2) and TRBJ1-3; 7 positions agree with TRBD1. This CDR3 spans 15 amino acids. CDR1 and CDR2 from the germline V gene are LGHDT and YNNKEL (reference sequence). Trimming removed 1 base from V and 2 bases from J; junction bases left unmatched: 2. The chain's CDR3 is CASSQGQGAGNTIYF. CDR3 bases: TGTGCCAGCAGCCAAGGACAGGGTGCTGGAAACACCATATATTTT.

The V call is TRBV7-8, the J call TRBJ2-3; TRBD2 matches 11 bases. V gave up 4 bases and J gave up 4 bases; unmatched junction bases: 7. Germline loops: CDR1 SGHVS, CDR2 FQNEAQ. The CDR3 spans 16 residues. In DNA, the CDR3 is TGTGCCAGCAGCTCGGAGCTAGCGGGAGGATCAGATACGCAGTATTTT. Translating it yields CASSSELAGGSDTQYF.

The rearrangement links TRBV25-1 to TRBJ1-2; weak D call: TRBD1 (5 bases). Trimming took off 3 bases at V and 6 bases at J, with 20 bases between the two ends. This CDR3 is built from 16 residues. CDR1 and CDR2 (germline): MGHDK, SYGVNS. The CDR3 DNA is TGTGCCAGCAGTGACCCGCAGAGACAGCGCCTCGATGGCTACACCTTC. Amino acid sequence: CASSDPQRQRLDGYTF.

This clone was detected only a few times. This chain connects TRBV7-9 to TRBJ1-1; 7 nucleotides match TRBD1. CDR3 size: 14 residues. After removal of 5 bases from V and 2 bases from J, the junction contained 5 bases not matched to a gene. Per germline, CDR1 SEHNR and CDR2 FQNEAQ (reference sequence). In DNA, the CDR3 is TGTGCCAGCAGCATGGGACAGCCAAACACTGAAGCTTTCTTT. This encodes CASSMGQPNTEAFF.

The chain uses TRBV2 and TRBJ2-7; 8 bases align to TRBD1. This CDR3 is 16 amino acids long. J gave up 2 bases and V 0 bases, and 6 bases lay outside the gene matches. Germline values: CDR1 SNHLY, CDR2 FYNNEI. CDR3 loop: CASSEAMTGVTYEQYF. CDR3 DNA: TGTGCCAGCAGTGAAGCTATGACAGGGGTCACCTACGAGCAGTACTTC.

The CDR3, as DNA: TGTGCCAGCAGCTCCCGCCGGACAGGGGGTCCAGGGGGGGAGCTGTTTTTT. Protein: CASSSRRTGGPGGELFF. The chain is built from TRBV7-2 and TRBJ2-2; 10 bases match TRBD1. Germline CDR1 SGHTA, CDR2 FQGNSA. This CDR3 has 17 amino acids. Losses at the gene ends were 4 bases for V and 8 bases for J; bases not matched to a gene: 13.